This T cell receptor beta chain derives from a study of CD4+ T cells in melanoma. Overall study findings and caveats: A reported correlation linked neoantigen-specific CD4+ T cells to CD8+, macrophage and B cell function. Diverse differentiation states were reported for melanoma neoantigen-specific CD4+ T cells.

The CDR3 covers 13 residues. Trimming cost V 7 bases and J 12 bases; bases outside gene matches: 12. Germline CDR1 and CDR2: MNHNS and SASEGT. Details on this clone: No antigen is known for it.

Data came from immunoSEQ multiplex PCR; TCRdb stores just in-frame clones and leaves some out. The data contain approximately 47,000 clones, approximately 89% of them singletons. Sequencing was carried out using peripheral blood. The chain uses TRBV6-1 and TRBJ2-1, with 7 positions matching TRBD2. The origin of this receptor is a human donor with melanoma. The CDR3 loop is CASIDPIGLGQFF. Written as DNA, the CDR3 is TGTGCCAGCATAGACCCGATCGGACTAGGGCAGTTCTTC.